A single sample is the source of the 17 T cell receptor beta chains below, sequenced in a study of cytomegalovirus exposure and HLA in healthy donors. It was with 60 Vbeta and 13 Jbeta primers that the PCR ran. Sequenced by immunoSEQ multiplex PCR; TCRdb stores in-frame clones only, minus some. Of about 100,000 clones listed, approximately 82% are singletons. Sequenced material: PBMCs. Source of these receptors: a woman aged 18-29 years in good health and CMV-seronegative.

J is TRBJ1-2 and V is TRBV6-5; D possibly corresponds to TRBD1 (5 bases). Germline V CDR1 and CDR2: MNHEY, SVGAGI. CDR3 length: 14 residues. Trimming cost V 4 bases and J 1 base, with 10 bases left between them. CDR3 protein: CASSLSRVNYGYTF. In DNA, the CDR3 is TGTGCCAGCAGTTTGAGCAGGGTTAACTATGGCTACACCTTC.

In nucleotides, the CDR3 is TGTGCCAGCAGCCCAGGGACTTCCGTGGGCACAGATACGCAGTATTTT. Residues: CASSPGTSVGTDTQYF. The genes are TRBV13 and TRBJ2-3; D perhaps matches TRBD2 (6 bases). In germline, CDR1 is PRHDT, CDR2 FYEKMQ (reference sequence). This CDR3 is built from 16 residues. V shed 5 bases and J shed 1 base, with 16 bases lying between them.

This clone was observed a handful of times. V gene TRBV5-1 combines with J gene TRBJ1-4, with a tentative D call TRBD1 (5 bases). Trimming removed 1 base at V and 6 bases at J, with 19 bases between. Looked up from germline, CDR1 is SGHRS and CDR2 is YFSETQ. The CDR3 is 17 amino acids. The CDR3 sequence is CASSLRSGRRSDEKLFF. The CDR3 nucleotides read TGCGCCAGCAGCTTGCGGTCAGGGCGTCGGTCCGATGAAAAACTGTTTTTT.

V is TRBV9 and J is TRBJ1-3; D remains unclear. The length of the CDR3 is 14 residues. The V gene's germline CDR1 is SGDLS and CDR2 YYNGEE. With 2 bases removed from V and 0 bases from J, the gap between germline ends came to 6 bases. The CDR3 nucleotides read TGTGCCAGCAGCGTGCTGAGCTCTGGAAACACCATATATTTT. Translated, it gives CASSVLSSGNTIYF.

V is TRBV28 and J is TRBJ2-1, with 9 nucleotides matching TRBD2. CDR3 length equals 12 residues. V dropped 6 bases and J dropped 12; count of bases not matched to a gene: 6. Per the germline V gene, CDR1 is MDHEN and CDR2 is SYDVKM. CDR3 coding DNA: TGTGCCAGCAGCCCCCTTAGCGGGAGGCAGTTCTTC. Its protein is CASSPLSGRQFF. Supplemented by reference TRBV28 and TRBJ2-1, the full variable domain reads DVKVTQSSRYLVKRTGEKVFLECVQDMDHENMFWYRQDPGLGLRLIYFSYDVKMKEKGDIPEGYSVSREKKERFSLILESASTNQTSMYLCASSPLSGRQFFGPGTRLTVL.

The chain couples TRBV25-1 to TRBJ1-1; D is possibly TRBD1 (6 bases). The CDR3 is 13 residues long. Germline values: CDR1 MGHDK, CDR2 SYGVNS. The ends were cut back, 7 bases at V and 4 bases at J, with 13 bases in the middle. DNA for the CDR3: TGTGCCAGCATGGGGGCGGTCGGCACTGAAGCTTTCTTT. Translation: CASMGAVGTEAFF.

This clone was detected only a few times. This chain connects TRBV4-2 to TRBJ2-3, with 10 bases fitting TRBD2. J gave up 2 bases and V 5 bases, and 7 bases lay outside the gene matches. The CDR3 runs 16 residues. Germline CDR1 LGHNA, CDR2 YNFKEQ. The CDR3 reads CASSEIAGGSTDTQYF. The CDR3 DNA reads TGTGCCAGCAGCGAGATAGCGGGAGGCTCCACAGATACGCAGTATTTT.

The chain employs TRBV5-1 and TRBJ2-2; 7 bases are shared with TRBD2. CDR1 and CDR2 from the germline V gene are SGHRS and YFSETQ. Trimming took 4 bases from V and 6 from J; bases not matched to a gene: 18. This CDR3 contains 18 residues. The CDR3 DNA is TGCGCCAGCAGCCCGGGCGCGGGAGTGGTCTTTGGGTCCGGGGAGCTGTTTTTT. Its translation is CASSPGAGVVFGSGELFF.

The chain has TRBV14 and TRBJ1-6, with 8 bases that match TRBD1. With 6 bases clipped from V and 3 bases from J, the junction kept 7 bases outside the gene matches. This CDR3 comprises 16 residues. CDR1 and CDR2 from the germline V gene are SGHDN and FVKESK. The CDR3 loop is CASRKTGDGYNSPLHF. The CDR3 nucleotides read TGTGCCAGCAGGAAGACAGGGGACGGCTATAATTCACCCCTCCACTTT.

The chain carries TRBV11-2 and TRBJ2-5; a weak D match, TRBD1 (6 bases). This CDR3 region has 15 residues. The germline V and J ends were trimmed by 5 bases and 0 bases, with 13 bases remaining between them. From germline, CDR1 is SGHAT and CDR2 FQNNGV. The CDR3 nucleotides are TGTGCCAGCAGCCCAGAAACAGGGTACCAAGAGACCCAGTACTTC. Translation gives CASSPETGYQETQYF. Full variable domain (missing parts from reference TRBV11-2 and TRBJ2-5): EAGVAQSPRYKIIEKRQSVAFWCNPISGHATLYWYQQILGQGPKLLIQFQNNGVVDDSQLPKDRFSAERLKGVDSTLKIQPAKLEDSAVYLCASSPETGYQETQYFGPGTRLLVL.

In this sample, this clone turned up a few times. The J gene is TRBJ2-4, the V gene TRBV9, with D possibly TRBD1 on 5 matching bases. Germline V lookup: CDR1 SGDLS, CDR2 YYNGEE. Trimming pared 2 bases from V and 4 bases from J, leaving 16 bases between. The CDR3 sequence is 16 residues long. The chain's CDR3 is CASSVTSGAKKNIQYF. Written as DNA, the CDR3 is TGTGCCAGCAGCGTTACCAGTGGGGCTAAAAAAAACATTCAGTACTTC.

This sequence joins TRBV7-2 and TRBJ2-5; no firm D call. Germline V lookup: CDR1 SGHTA, CDR2 FQGNSA. The CDR3 is 12 residues long. With 8 bases removed from V and 5 bases from J, the gap between germline ends came to 12 bases. In DNA, the CDR3 is TGTGCCAGCGGAGACCTGGTGGAGACCCAGTACTTC. Translating gives CASGDLVETQYF.

This clone has just a few counts. This chain connects TRBV18 to TRBJ1-1; perhaps TRBD1 as D (5 bases). Germline CDR1 and CDR2: KGHSH and LQKENI. V lost 4 bases to trimming and J lost 4 bases, with 13 bases between them. This CDR3 spans 14 amino acids. Here the CDR3 DNA reads TGTGCCAGCTCACGGGCGGGGGTCATCACTGAAGCTTTCTTT. Translating it yields CASSRAGVITEAFF.

The chain recombines TRBV9 with TRBJ1-2; the match to TRBD1 covers 7 bases. Losses at the gene ends were 4 bases for V and 4 bases for J; bases not matched to a gene: 10. Germline V CDR1 and CDR2: SGDLS, YYNGEE. This CDR3 has 15 residues. CDR3 in amino acids: CASSTRQGKSYGYTF. CDR3 coding DNA: TGTGCCAGCAGCACCCGACAGGGAAAATCCTATGGCTACACCTTC. Together with reference TRBV9 and TRBJ1-2, the CDR3 gives the full variable domain: DSGVTQTPKHLITATGQRVTLRCSPRSGDLSVYWYQQSLDQGLQFLIQYYNGEERAKGNILERFSAQQFPDLHSELNLSSLELGDSALYFCASSTRQGKSYGYTFGSGTRLTVV.

The chain employs TRBV6-6 and TRBJ1-5, with 8 bases aligning to TRBD1. There are 15 residues in the CDR3. Germline-derived CDR1 and CDR2 are MNHNY and SVGAGI (reference sequence). Trimming removed 6 bases from V and 4 bases from J; junction bases left unmatched: 8. The CDR3 DNA reads TGTGCCAGCAGGACGGGACAGGAAAAGAATCAGCCCCAGCATTTT. Its protein is CASRTGQEKNQPQHF.

The V gene is TRBV30, the J gene TRBJ1-1; D might be TRBD1 (5 bases). Trimming left V 2 bases short and J 6 bases short, with 19 bases between. The V gene's germline CDR1 is GTSNPN and CDR2 SVGIG (reference sequence). The length of the CDR3 is 15 residues. DNA for the CDR3: TGTGCCTGGAGTCCCCCGCGGGGGGGGTTTCCTGAAGCTTTCTTT. Amino acid sequence: CAWSPPRGGFPEAFF.

The chain joins TRBV5-6 to TRBJ2-1, with a tentative D call TRBD1 (5 bases). CDR1 and CDR2 from the germline V gene are SGHDT and YYEEEE. The length of the CDR3 is 15 residues. V was cut by 4 bases and J by 1 base, with 12 bases left in between. The CDR3 spells CASSPIQGSYNEQFF. CDR3 DNA: TGTGCCAGCAGCCCAATTCAGGGATCCTACAATGAGCAGTTCTTC.